The 19 T cell receptor beta chains reported below all come from one sample, sequenced in a study of CD8 T cells in ankylosing spondylitis. Study outcomes and limitations: Characteristic of ankylosing spondylitis blood, it appeared, was a TCR beta motif comprising eight highly homologous variants.

What these receptors recognize is not known. TCRdb analysed the 5' RACE reads with MiXCR anew, one entry per CDR3 protein. The sample records a few hundred thousand distinct CDR3 sequences, approximately 20% being singletons. Specimen: blood, either unsorted or a sorted T cell fraction (not recorded which). The receptors originated from a male donor with ankylosing spondylitis.

This rearrangement joins TRBV5-1 to TRBJ2-5, with TRBD2 identical over 9 bases. Germline V gene sequence: CDR1 SGHRS, CDR2 YFSETQ. CDR3 length: 15 amino acids. V shed 3 bases, J shed 1 base, and the junction held 4 bases outside the gene matches. Here the CDR3 reads CASSWVAGVQETQYF. The DNA of the CDR3 is TGCGCCAGCAGCTGGGTAGCGGGAGTCCAAGAGACCCAGTACTTC.

The chain employs TRBV25-1 and TRBJ1-4; D gene ambiguous. The CDR3 is made up of 15 amino acids. Trimming stripped 3 bases from V and 10 bases from J, with 18 bases between. Per the germline V gene, CDR1 is MGHDK and CDR2 is SYGVNS. CDR3 loop: CASSDSTWSAGKLFF. Here the CDR3 DNA reads TGTGCCAGCAGTGACAGCACGTGGTCGGCGGGAAAACTGTTTTTT.

V is TRBV7-8 and J is TRBJ1-6; D is possibly TRBD1 (6 bases). The V end lost 2 bases, the J end lost 15 bases, and 23 bases lay between the germline ends. The CDR3 has 16 amino acids. In germline, CDR1 is SGHVS, CDR2 FQNEAQ. The CDR3 sequence: CASSLTQGTPKTVLHF. The CDR3 region has the DNA TGTGCCAGCAGCTTAACCCAGGGGACCCCTAAAACAGTCCTCCACTTT.

Ten or more counts support this clonotype. This chain connects TRBV7-9 to TRBJ2-2; TRBD1 is a possible D gene (5 bases). The germline V and J ends were trimmed by 0 bases and 1 base, with 9 bases remaining between them. The germline V gene has CDR1 SEHNR and CDR2 FQNEAQ (reference sequence). The CDR3 is 16 residues long. CDR3 protein: CASSLAETVNTGELFF. The CDR3 nucleotides are TGTGCCAGCAGCTTAGCGGAGACAGTGAACACCGGGGAGCTGTTTTTT.

CDR3 nucleotide sequence: TGTGCCAGCAGCCTTTCCGGGGTCCCGTACGAGCAGTACTTC. Encoded protein: CASSLSGVPYEQYF. The chain uses TRBV5-5 and TRBJ2-7; D may be TRBD2 (5 bases). Trimming removed 4 bases from V and 4 bases from J, with 15 bases in between. Germline V lookup: CDR1 SGHKS, CDR2 YYEKEE (reference sequence). The CDR3 loop spans 14 amino acids.

This clonotype has more than one count but fewer than ten. CDR3 loop: CATSDPLGVKGIYNEQFF. CDR3 bases: TGTGCCACCAGTGATCCACTCGGGGTTAAGGGAATCTACAATGAGCAGTTCTTC. This chain links TRBV24-1 with TRBJ2-1, with D tentatively TRBD2 (5 bases). The CDR3 extends over 18 amino acids. The germline gives CDR1 KGHDR, CDR2 SFDVKD. Trimming took 3 bases from V and 3 from J, leaving 20 bases between them.

The chain couples TRBV5-6 to TRBJ2-7, with D uncertain. Looked up from germline, CDR1 is SGHDT and CDR2 is YYEEEE. Trimming took 1 base from V and 6 from J, leaving 8 bases between them. There are 12 residues in the CDR3. Here the CDR3 DNA reads TGTGCCAGCAGCTTGCAAGGCACCGAGCAGTACTTC. It specifies CASSLQGTEQYF.

The chain employs TRBV2 and TRBJ1-3; no clear D. From germline, CDR1 is SNHLY and CDR2 FYNNEI. Trimming stripped 4 bases from V and 4 bases from J, with 8 bases between. The CDR3 runs to 13 residues. The CDR3: CASSALIGNTIYF. The DNA of the CDR3 is TGTGCCAGCAGTGCTTTGATCGGAAACACCATATATTTT.

The rearrangement joins TRBV4-3 to TRBJ1-4; 11 bases agree with TRBD1. V gave up 4 bases and J gave up 7 bases; unmatched junction bases: 5. Per germline, CDR1 LGHNA and CDR2 YSLEER. CDR3 size: 15 residues. The CDR3 region has the DNA TGCGCCAGCAGCCCTTCCGGGACAGGGGGTGAAAAACTGTTTTTT. Its translation is CASSPSGTGGEKLFF.

The J gene is TRBJ1-1, the V gene TRBV27, with D unclear. The CDR3 contains 11 residues. V was trimmed by 8 bases and J by 7 bases, leaving 11 bases between them. The germline V gene has CDR1 MNHEY and CDR2 SMNVEV (reference sequence). The CDR3 loop reads CASQNDLEAFF. The CDR3 nucleotides read TGTGCCAGCCAAAACGACCTTGAAGCTTTCTTT.

J is TRBJ1-1 and V is TRBV19; D is possibly TRBD1 (6 bases). The CDR3 sequence is 14 residues long. The germline V gene encodes CDR1 LNHDA and CDR2 SQIVND (reference sequence). V lost 1 base and J 4 bases, leaving 10 bases between the germline ends. CDR3 amino acids: CASSIGQDFTEAFF. The DNA for the CDR3 is TGTGCCAGTAGTATAGGACAGGATTTCACTGAAGCTTTCTTT.

A few counts support this clonotype. V and J are TRBV30 and TRBJ2-7, with TRBD1 matching 7 bases. The J segment lost 1 base and the V segment lost 5 bases, leaving 11 bases of the junction unmatched. CDR1 and CDR2 (germline): GTSNPN, SVGIG (reference sequence). The CDR3 sequence is 15 residues long. The CDR3 bases are TGTGCCTGGGACGGAGACAGGGAACCATCCTACGAGCAGTACTTC. This codes for CAWDGDREPSYEQYF.

This clonotype was counted many times. The rearrangement links TRBV24-1 to TRBJ2-2; TRBD2 agrees at 9 bases. CDR3 length equals 16 residues. V lost 9 bases to trimming and J lost 0 bases; unmatched junction nucleotides: 7. The germline V gene has CDR1 KGHDR and CDR2 SFDVKD. The CDR3 DNA follows: TGTGCCACCGGCCGAACTAGCGGGTCGAACACCGGGGAGCTGTTTTTT. This gives the protein CATGRTSGSNTGELFF.

This chain links TRBV25-1 with TRBJ2-5; no reliable D call. V dropped 4 bases and J dropped 5 bases, with 17 bases sitting between them. This CDR3 has 15 residues. Germline V gene data show CDR1 as MGHDK and CDR2 as SYGVNS. In DNA, the CDR3 is TGTGCCAGCAGTGCTCCGGAGCGTATCCCCGAGACCCAGTACTTC. It is translated as CASSAPERIPETQYF. Full variable domain (remainder filled in from reference TRBV25-1 and TRBJ2-5): EADIYQTPRYLVIGTGKKITLECSQTMGHDKMYWYQQDPGMELHLIHYSYGVNSTEKGDLSSESTVSRIRTEHFPLTLESARPSHTSQYLCASSAPERIPETQYFGPGTRLLVL.

The rearrangement links TRBV9 to TRBJ2-3, with a possible D match to TRBD2 (6 bases). Germline-derived CDR1 and CDR2 are SGDLS and YYNGEE. This CDR3 has 16 residues. Trimming stripped 0 bases from V and 4 bases from J, with 15 bases between. CDR3 sequence (DNA): TGTGCCAGCAGCGTAGGAGGACTATTTATATCAGATACGCAGTATTTT. Amino acid sequence: CASSVGGLFISDTQYF.

Sample share makes this clonotype medium-sized. The rearrangement links TRBV7-9 to TRBJ2-1; possible D gene TRBD2, 6 bases. CDR3 length equals 13 residues. V lost 11 bases to trimming and J lost 4 bases, with 15 bases between them. The germline V gene encodes CDR1 SEHNR and CDR2 FQNEAQ (reference sequence). CDR3 nucleotides: TGTGCCGTCCGACTAGACGGATACAATGAGCAGTTCTTC. Amino acids: CAVRLDGYNEQFF.

The chain carries TRBV6-4 and TRBJ2-7; a weak D match, TRBD2 (7 bases). The germline CDR1 and CDR2 sequences are MRHNA and SNTAGT. Trimming pared 7 bases from V and 0 bases from J, leaving 16 bases between. The length of the CDR3 is 15 residues. The CDR3 sequence: CASKVTGRGSYEQYF. Written as DNA, the CDR3 is TGTGCCAGCAAAGTAACAGGGAGGGGCTCCTACGAGCAGTACTTC.

The V and J genes are TRBV28 and TRBJ2-7; D gene ambiguous. Per the germline V gene, CDR1 is MDHEN and CDR2 is SYDVKM. The CDR3 consists of 13 residues. Trimming took 5 bases from V and 4 from J, leaving 12 bases between them. CDR3 region: CASSQLRFYEQYF. The CDR3 nucleotides are TGTGCCAGCAGTCAACTCAGGTTTTACGAGCAGTACTTC.

CDR3 sequence reads: CASFSRDPRVNEQFF. CDR3 DNA sequence: TGTGCCAGCTTTTCCCGGGACCCTAGGGTGAATGAGCAGTTCTTC. The rearrangement joins TRBV7-2 to TRBJ2-1; either TRBD1 or TRBD2 may fit D (5 bases each). The V and J ends lost 8 bases and 7 bases respectively, with 21 bases between them. CDR3 size: 15 residues. Germline-derived CDR1 and CDR2 are SGHTA and FQGNSA.